This TCR beta chain stems from a study of radiotherapy plus CTLA-4 blockade in lung cancer. At the level of the study: Disease control was achieved by about 34% of patients, and objective responses by 18%.

General study results and limits: TCR clones of tumor origin grew in blood after radiotherapy plus ipilimumab. Strongest reported response predictors: early blood clone changes and post-radiation interferon-beta.

The protocol was immunoSEQ multiplex PCR, while the TCRdb copy is restricted to in-frame clones and leaves out a portion. In the table there are approximately 90,000 clones, 83% of which are singletons. CDR3 length equals 15 residues. Germline CDR1 and CDR2: WSHSY and SAAADI. The V end lost 6 bases, the J end lost 6 bases, and 17 bases lay between the germline ends. There are a few counts of this clone. Its matching antigen is unknown. The clonotype originates from a human donor with non-small cell lung cancer who had stable disease on radiotherapy plus ipilimumab. The chain combines TRBV10-2 with TRBJ1-4; no definite D call. The material sequenced was peripheral blood, taken from a patient treated with radiotherapy plus ipilimumab. CDR3 nucleotides: TGCGCCAGCAGCCCCTTATCGGGAGCGGATGAAAAACTGTTTTTT. Translation: CASSPLSGADEKLFF.